This TCR beta chain emerged from a study of prognosis after radiotherapy for stage I lung cancer. Study summary: The non-small cell lung cancer patients were all considered medically inoperable, with comorbidities accounting for this in about a dozen of them.

The genomic DNA TCR beta CDR3 region underwent two rounds of multiplex PCR. TRBV and TRBJ genes each had their own specific primers in first-round PCR. One entry per CDR3 protein results from TCRdb running MiXCR on the multiplex PCR reads. The sample consists of 13,000 to 15,000 distinct CDR3 sequences, roughly 52% of them appearing once. CDR1 is SGHTA, CDR2 FQGNSA, per germline. Trimming pared 1 base from V and 0 bases from J, leaving 10 bases between. This CDR3 spans 15 amino acids. Researchers took approximately 5.4 milliliters of peripheral blood at each of two time points. The starting material was PBMCs, obtained before or after stereotactic body radiation therapy (not recorded which). The receptor was derived from a donor aged 50 or older with non-small cell lung cancer. This rearrangement joins TRBV7-2 to TRBJ2-7, with D possibly being TRBD2 (7 bases). CDR3 loop: CASSLEGGGSYEQYF. The CDR3 bases are TGTGCCAGCAGCTTAGAGGGAGGGGGCTCCTACGAGCAGTACTTC.